This entry lists 10 T cell receptor beta chains sequenced from one sample in a study of cytomegalovirus exposure and HLA in healthy donors. Data came from immunoSEQ multiplex PCR; TCRdb stores just in-frame clones and leaves some out. The table shows 150,000 to 200,000 clones, with around 84% occurring only once. The sample comprised PBMCs. These receptors all stem from a man between 18 and 35 years old in good health and CMV-seropositive.

This rearrangement joins TRBV30 to TRBJ2-1; maybe TRBD2 (7 bases). The germline gives CDR1 GTSNPN, CDR2 SVGIG (reference sequence). This CDR3 comprises 17 residues. The V end lost 7 bases, the J end lost 0 bases, and 22 bases lay between the germline ends. The CDR3 protein is CALRGSGITLSYNEQFF. The CDR3 nucleotides read TGTGCCTTGAGGGGGAGCGGGATCACTCTCTCCTACAATGAGCAGTTCTTC. Full variable domain (remainder filled in from reference TRBV30 and TRBJ2-1): SQTIHQWPATLVQPVGSPLSLECTVEGTSNPNLYWYRQAAGRGLQLLFYSVGIGQISSEVPQNLSASRPQDRQFILSSKKLLLSDSGFYLCALRGSGITLSYNEQFFGPGTRLTVL.

The chain recombines TRBV14 with TRBJ2-5, with no clear D. The germline V gene encodes CDR1 SGHDN and CDR2 FVKESK. The CDR3 spans 14 residues. Trimming took off 1 base at V and 5 bases at J, with 11 bases between the two ends. CDR3 nucleotide sequence: TGTGCCAGCAGCCAAGGATACATTCTCGAGACCCAGTACTTC. This translates into CASSQGYILETQYF.

This chain links TRBV28 with TRBJ2-7; 7 bases align to TRBD2. Germline V gives CDR1 MDHEN, CDR2 SYDVKM. V lost 1 base, J lost 1 base, and 1 base stayed unmatched. This CDR3 is built from 14 residues. The CDR3 nucleotides read TGTGCCAGCAGTTTATCGGGGGGATCCTACGAGCAGTACTTC. Its protein is CASSLSGGSYEQYF.

J is TRBJ2-7 and V is TRBV28, with a tentative D call TRBD1 (5 bases). Between the trimmed V and J ends, which lost 8 bases and 1 base, there was a span of 21 bases. CDR1 is MDHEN, CDR2 SYDVKM, per germline. The length of the CDR3 is 16 residues. CDR3 bases: TGTGCCAGCTCCCAAATGGGGCTGGGCTCTTCCTACGAGCAGTACTTC. Translation: CASSQMGLGSSYEQYF.

This chain uses TRBV4-2 with TRBJ1-2, with a possible D match to TRBD1 (6 bases). Germline lookup yields CDR1 LGHNA and CDR2 YNFKEQ. This CDR3 has 14 amino acids. Deletions cut 4 bases from V and 5 bases from J, with 14 bases between. The CDR3 sequence is CASSPAGAEYGYTF. The CDR3 region has the DNA TGTGCCAGCAGCCCAGCGGGGGCCGAGTATGGCTACACCTTC.

The chain joins TRBV11-2 to TRBJ2-2, with D possibly being TRBD1 (6 bases). The V end was cut by 3 bases, the J end by 4 bases, with 12 bases between. Germline CDR1 reads SGHAT; CDR2 reads FQNNGV. The CDR3 is 15 amino acids. CDR3 amino acids: CASSFGQRGTGELFF. The DNA of the CDR3 is TGTGCCAGCAGCTTCGGACAGAGGGGCACCGGGGAGCTGTTTTTT. Full variable domain (missing parts from reference TRBV11-2 and TRBJ2-2): EAGVAQSPRYKIIEKRQSVAFWCNPISGHATLYWYQQILGQGPKLLIQFQNNGVVDDSQLPKDRFSAERLKGVDSTLKIQPAKLEDSAVYLCASSFGQRGTGELFFGEGSRLTVL.

The chain uses TRBV5-1 and TRBJ1-1, with 7 bases fitting TRBD1. V gave up 1 base and J gave up 7 bases; unmatched junction bases: 7. The CDR3 extends over 14 amino acids. Germline lookup yields CDR1 SGHRS and CDR2 YFSETQ. The CDR3: CASSLRTGTDEAFF. DNA for the CDR3: TGCGCCAGCAGCTTGCGAACCGGGACAGATGAAGCTTTCTTT.

The genes are TRBV2 and TRBJ2-3, with D possibly being TRBD2 (6 bases). The germline V and J ends were trimmed by 6 bases and 0 bases, with 16 bases remaining between them. The CDR3 has 16 residues. The germline gives CDR1 SNHLY, CDR2 FYNNEI. This chain's CDR3 is CASRARGGSSTDTQYF. The DNA of the CDR3 is TGTGCCAGCAGGGCTCGTGGGGGGAGTAGCACAGATACGCAGTATTTT.

This rearrangement joins TRBV6-5 to TRBJ1-5; TRBD1 matches 7 bases. This CDR3 has 15 amino acids. Germline CDR1 reads MNHEY; CDR2 reads SVGAGI. The ends lost 6 bases at V and 0 bases at J; junction bases unmatched: 5. The CDR3 nucleotides read TGTGCCAGCAGCACGACAGGGTATAGCAATCAGCCCCAGCATTTT. Protein: CASSTTGYSNQPQHF.

The rearrangement uses TRBV6-6 and TRBJ1-5; D remains ambiguous. V was pared by 6 bases and J by 7 bases, with 13 bases between. Germline CDR1 MNHNY, CDR2 SVGAGI (reference sequence). The CDR3 runs to 13 residues. As DNA, the CDR3 is TGTGCCAGCAGCCCCCGAGCCTCACAGCCCCAGCATTTT. Residues: CASSPRASQPQHF.